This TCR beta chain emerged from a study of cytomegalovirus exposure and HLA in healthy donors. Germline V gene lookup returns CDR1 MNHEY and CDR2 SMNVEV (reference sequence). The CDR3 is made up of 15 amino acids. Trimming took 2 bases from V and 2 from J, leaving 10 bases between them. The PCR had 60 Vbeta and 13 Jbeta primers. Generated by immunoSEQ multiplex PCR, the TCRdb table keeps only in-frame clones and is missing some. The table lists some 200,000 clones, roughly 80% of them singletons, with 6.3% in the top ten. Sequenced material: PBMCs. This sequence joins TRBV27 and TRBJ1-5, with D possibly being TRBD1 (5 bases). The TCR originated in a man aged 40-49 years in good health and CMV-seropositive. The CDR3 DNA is TGTGCCAGCAGTTTAGGGTGGGGGGGCAATCAGCCCCAGCATTTT. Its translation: CASSLGWGGNQPQHF.